This T cell receptor beta chain was documented in a study of shared clonotypes between healthy human individuals. Some clones are missing from TCRdb's copy, which holds only in-frame ones; the method was immunoSEQ multiplex PCR. The sample carries about 820,000 clones, 80% to 95% recorded once. Selected positively for CCR7 and CD45RO-negative, naive CD8 cells excluded terminally differentiated effector memory CD45RA+ cells. Findings and limits, study-wide: Across several donors, naive CD4 shared 5% to 6%, naive CD8 under 4%, memory CD4 roughly 2.2%, memory CD8 more than 0.35%. Sampling covered nothing but blood. Tissue TCR repertoires likely differ from those found in blood.

The germline V gene encodes CDR1 SEHNR and CDR2 FQNEAQ (reference sequence). The CDR3 runs to 15 residues. V was cut by 0 bases and J by 5 bases, with 11 bases left in between. About this clone: What it binds is not known.

This receptor was identified in a man under 40 in good health. The chain joins TRBV7-9 to TRBJ2-1, with TRBD2 as a possible D gene (6 bases). The sequencing sample was made of naive CD8+ T cells sorted from blood. CDR3 DNA sequence: TGTGCCAGCAGCTTAGCGCTAGGACTAAACAATGAGCAGTTCTTC. This sequence encodes CASSLALGLNNEQFF.